Listed below are T cell receptor beta chains from one sample, sequenced in a study of OX40 agonist ivuxolimab in advanced cancers. Repertoires were generated with immunoSEQ multiplex PCR, while TCRdb's copy carries only in-frame clones and drops some. The sample records around 60,000 clones, under 95% being singletons. Specimen: CD4+ or CD8+ T cells sorted from blood, collected in a trial of the OX40 agonist ivuxolimab. All receptors derive from an adult with an advanced solid tumor such as melanoma, head and neck, liver or kidney cancer. The CDR3 runs from the conserved cysteine through the conserved F or W. D genes are given only for firm matches. Clone size is shown for a subset of rows, as once, few, many or a class of expanded clone.

j_call	d_call	v_call	clone_size	cdr3_aa	cdr3_nt
TRBJ2-1	TRBD2	TRBV5-1	once	CASSPPGLAGNNEQFF	TGCGCCAGCAGCCCACCGGGACTAGCGGGGAACAATGAGCAGTTCTTC
TRBJ2-1	TRBD2	TRBV27	.	CASRVASGVYNEQFF	TGTGCCAGCCGAGTGGCTAGCGGAGTCTACAATGAGCAGTTCTTC
TRBJ2-7	TRBD1	TRBV25-1	.	CASSGTGSLSYEQYF	TGTGCCAGCAGTGGGACAGGGAGCCTCTCCTACGAGCAGTACTTC
TRBJ2-5	.	TRBV6-5	.	CASSVRSWGTQYF	TGTGCCAGCAGTGTCAGGAGTTGGGGGACCCAGTACTTC
TRBJ2-7	TRBD1	TRBV5-1	.	CASSSMTGTQGDQYF	TGCGCCAGCAGCTCCATGACAGGGACCCAGGGGGATCAGTACTTC
TRBJ2-7	.	TRBV12-5	.	CASGPYVGEQYF	TGTGCTAGTGGTCCCTACGTAGGCGAGCAGTACTTC
TRBJ1-1	.	TRBV4-2	.	CASSQAKGSGTEAFF	TGTGCCAGCAGCCAAGCTAAGGGGAGCGGCACTGAAGCTTTCTTT
TRBJ2-7	.	TRBV11-2	.	CASSSQGIGSYEQYF	TGTGCCAGCAGCTCCCAGGGGATCGGAAGCTACGAGCAGTACTTC
TRBJ2-1	TRBD2	TRBV10-2	.	CASTGLDGQFF	TGCGCCAGCACGGGACTAGATGGGCAGTTCTTC
TRBJ2-5	.	TRBV5-1	.	CASSLTGRFQETQYF	TGCGCCAGCAGCTTGACAGGGAGGTTCCAAGAGACCCAGTACTTC
TRBJ2-1	.	TRBV7-8	once	CASSRLESYNEQFF	TGTGCCAGCAGCAGGCTAGAATCCTACAATGAGCAGTTCTTC
TRBJ2-7	TRBD1	TRBV7-9	.	CASSFTGGGSEQYF	TGTGCCAGCAGCTTTACAGGGGGCGGGTCCGAGCAGTACTTC
TRBJ2-2	.	TRBV7-2	.	CASSKQWTGELFF	TGTGCCAGCAGCAAACAGTGGACCGGGGAGCTGTTTTTT
TRBJ2-7	TRBD1	TRBV6-5	.	CASSRSGTGAYEQYF	TGTGCCAGCAGTCGGTCCGGGACAGGGGCCTACGAGCAGTACTTC
TRBJ2-1	.	TRBV30	.	CAWSVPRGEQFF	TGTGCCTGGAGTGTACCCCGAGGTGAGCAGTTCTTC
TRBJ2-2	.	TRBV29-1	.	CSVHLNHGELFF	TGCAGCGTTCACCTAAATCACGGGGAGCTGTTTTTT
TRBJ2-5	TRBD1	TRBV6-5	once	CVSTQGQGKTQYF	TGTGTCAGCACCCAGGGACAGGGGAAGACCCAGTACTTC
TRBJ2-5	.	TRBV6-5	.	CASRRVHGTQYF	TGTGCCAGCCGTCGGGTCCATGGGACCCAGTACTTC
TRBJ1-5	TRBD1	TRBV28	.	CASSRRLTGGNQPQHF	TGTGCCAGCAGTCGCCGCTTGACAGGGGGCAATCAGCCCCAGCATTTT
TRBJ2-2	TRBD1	TRBV10-2	.	CASSGTGWHTGELFF	TGCGCCAGCAGTGGGACAGGTTGGCACACCGGGGAGCTGTTTTTT
TRBJ2-6	.	TRBV7-2	.	CASSNSVRRQSRANVLTF	TGTGCCAGCAGCAATTCGGTGAGACGACAAAGTCGGGCCAACGTCCTGACTTTC
TRBJ2-7	TRBD2	TRBV9	.	CASSKLAGGTYEQYF	TGTGCCAGCAGCAAGCTAGCGGGAGGAACCTACGAGCAGTACTTC
TRBJ1-3	.	TRBV18	.	CASSSGENNDRNTIYF	TGTGCCAGCTCATCAGGGGAGAATAACGATCGGAACACCATATATTTT
TRBJ1-5	.	TRBV4-2	.	CASSQDPGSEDQPQHF	TGTGCCAGCAGCCAAGACCCCGGGTCGGAGGATCAGCCCCAGCATTTT
TRBJ2-1	.	TRBV5-1	.	CASTHTEGGYNEQFF	TGCGCCAGCACCCACACGGAAGGTGGTTACAATGAGCAGTTCTTC
TRBJ1-1	TRBD1	TRBV9	.	CASSFTDRGNTEAFF	TGTGCCAGCAGCTTCACGGACAGGGGGAACACTGAAGCTTTCTTT
TRBJ2-1	.	TRBV6-1	.	CASSSEFWAYNEQFF	TGTGCCAGCAGTTCAGAGTTCTGGGCCTACAATGAGCAGTTCTTC
TRBJ2-7	TRBD2	TRBV6-1	.	CASSAISGYSYEQYF	TGTGCCAGCAGTGCAATTAGCGGGTACTCCTACGAGCAGTACTTC
TRBJ1-2	TRBD1	TRBV7-2	.	CASATGTGGFDYGYTF	TGTGCCAGCGCAACCGGGACAGGGGGTTTCGACTATGGCTACACCTTC
TRBJ2-4	.	TRBV7-2	.	CASSWGSNIQYF	TGTGCCAGCAGCTGGGGGTCGAACATTCAGTACTTC
TRBJ2-5	.	TRBV19	.	CASSIGQETQYF	TGTGCCAGTAGTATAGGGCAAGAGACCCAGTACTTC
TRBJ2-7	TRBD2	TRBV5-4	.	CASSLRHGGRAYEQYF	TGTGCCAGCAGCCTCCGCCACGGCGGGAGGGCTTACGAGCAGTACTTC
TRBJ1-1	TRBD1	TRBV30	.	CAWSHRGRYTEAFF	TGTGCCTGGAGCCACAGGGGGCGATACACTGAAGCTTTCTTT